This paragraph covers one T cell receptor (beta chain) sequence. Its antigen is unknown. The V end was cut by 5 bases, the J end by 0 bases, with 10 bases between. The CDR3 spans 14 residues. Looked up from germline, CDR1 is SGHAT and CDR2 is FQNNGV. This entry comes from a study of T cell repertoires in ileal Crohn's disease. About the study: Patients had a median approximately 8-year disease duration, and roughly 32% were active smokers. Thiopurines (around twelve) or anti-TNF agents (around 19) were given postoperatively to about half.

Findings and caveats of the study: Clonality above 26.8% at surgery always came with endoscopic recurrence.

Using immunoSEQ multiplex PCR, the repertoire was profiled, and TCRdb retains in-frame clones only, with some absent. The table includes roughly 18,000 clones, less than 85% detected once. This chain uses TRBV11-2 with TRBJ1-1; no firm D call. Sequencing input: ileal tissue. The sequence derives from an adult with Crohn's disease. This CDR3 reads CASSTPLMNTEAFF. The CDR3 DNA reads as TGTGCCAGCAGCACACCTCTTATGAACACTGAAGCTTTCTTT.